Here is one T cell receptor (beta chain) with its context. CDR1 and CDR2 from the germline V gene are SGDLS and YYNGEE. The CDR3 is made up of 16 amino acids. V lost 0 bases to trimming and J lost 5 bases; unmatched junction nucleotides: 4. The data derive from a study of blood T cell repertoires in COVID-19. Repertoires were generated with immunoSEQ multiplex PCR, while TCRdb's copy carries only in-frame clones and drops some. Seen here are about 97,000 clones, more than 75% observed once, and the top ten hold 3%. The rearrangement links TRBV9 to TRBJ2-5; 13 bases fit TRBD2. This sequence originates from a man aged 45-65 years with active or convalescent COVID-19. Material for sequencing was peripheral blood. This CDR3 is CASSVGTSGGVETQYF. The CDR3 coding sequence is TGTGCCAGCAGCGTAGGAACTAGCGGGGGGGTTGAGACCCAGTACTTC.